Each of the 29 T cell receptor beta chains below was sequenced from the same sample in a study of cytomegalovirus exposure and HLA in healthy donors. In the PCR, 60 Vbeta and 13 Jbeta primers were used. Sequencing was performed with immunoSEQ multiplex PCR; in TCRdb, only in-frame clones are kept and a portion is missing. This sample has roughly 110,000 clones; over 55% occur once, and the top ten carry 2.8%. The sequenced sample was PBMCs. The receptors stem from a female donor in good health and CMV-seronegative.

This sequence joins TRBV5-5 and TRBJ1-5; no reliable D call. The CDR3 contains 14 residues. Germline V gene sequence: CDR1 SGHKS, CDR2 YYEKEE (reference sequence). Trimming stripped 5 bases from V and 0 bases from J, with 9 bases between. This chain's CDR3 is CASRILNSNQPQHF. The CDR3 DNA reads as TGTGCCAGCAGAATTTTAAATAGCAATCAGCCCCAGCATTTT.

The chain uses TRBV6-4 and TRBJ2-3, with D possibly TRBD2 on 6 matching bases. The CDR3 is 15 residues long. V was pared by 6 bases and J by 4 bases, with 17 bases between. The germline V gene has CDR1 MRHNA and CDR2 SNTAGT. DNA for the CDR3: TGTGCCAGCAGCGACAGACCGGGGGAGGCAGATACGCAGTATTTT. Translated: CASSDRPGEADTQYF.

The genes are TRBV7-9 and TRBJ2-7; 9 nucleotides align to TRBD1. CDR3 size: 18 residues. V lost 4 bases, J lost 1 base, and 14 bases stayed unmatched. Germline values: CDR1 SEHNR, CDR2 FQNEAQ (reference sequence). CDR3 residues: CASSSGPGQGVKSYEQYF. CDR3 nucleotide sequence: TGTGCCAGCAGCTCGGGACCGGGACAGGGAGTTAAGTCCTACGAGCAGTACTTC. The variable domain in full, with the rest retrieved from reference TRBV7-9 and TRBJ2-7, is DTGVSQNPRHKITKRGQNVTFRCDPISEHNRLYWYRQTLGQGPEFLTYFQNEAQLEKSRLLSDRFSAERPKGSFSTLEIQRTEQGDSAMYLCASSSGPGQGVKSYEQYFGPGTRLTVT.

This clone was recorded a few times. DNA of the CDR3: TGTGCCAGCAGCTTGTGGCCCTCTTATTTT. Amino acids: CASSLWPSYF. The chain combines TRBV7-9 with TRBJ2-3, with D hard to call. The length of the CDR3 is 10 residues. Germline CDR1 SEHNR, CDR2 FQNEAQ (reference sequence). Trimming took 3 bases from V and 15 from J, leaving 10 bases between them.

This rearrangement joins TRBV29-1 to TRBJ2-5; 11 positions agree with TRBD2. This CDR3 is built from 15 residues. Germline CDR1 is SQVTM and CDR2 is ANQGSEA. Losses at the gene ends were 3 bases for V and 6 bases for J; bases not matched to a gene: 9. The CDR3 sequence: CSVDFPSGRSKTQYF. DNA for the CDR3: TGCAGCGTTGATTTTCCTAGCGGGAGGTCTAAGACCCAGTACTTC.

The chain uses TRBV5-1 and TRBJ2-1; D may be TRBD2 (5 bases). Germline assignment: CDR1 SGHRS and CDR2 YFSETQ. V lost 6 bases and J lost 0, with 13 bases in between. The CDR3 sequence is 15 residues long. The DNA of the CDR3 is TGCGCCAGCACTCCCGGAGGATTCTCCTACAATGAGCAGTTCTTC. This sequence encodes CASTPGGFSYNEQFF.

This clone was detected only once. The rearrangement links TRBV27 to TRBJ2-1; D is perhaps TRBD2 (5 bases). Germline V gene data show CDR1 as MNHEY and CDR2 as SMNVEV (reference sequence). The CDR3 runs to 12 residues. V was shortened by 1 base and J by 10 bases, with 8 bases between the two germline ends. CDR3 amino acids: CASSLFGVEQFF. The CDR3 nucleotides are TGTGCCAGCAGTTTATTCGGGGTAGAGCAGTTCTTC.

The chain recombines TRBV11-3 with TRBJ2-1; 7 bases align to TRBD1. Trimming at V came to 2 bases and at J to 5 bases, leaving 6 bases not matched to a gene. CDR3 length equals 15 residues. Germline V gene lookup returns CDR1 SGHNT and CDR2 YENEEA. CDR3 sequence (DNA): TGTGCCAGCAGCTTACAAAGAGGGGGCAACAATGAGCAGTTCTTC. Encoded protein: CASSLQRGGNNEQFF.

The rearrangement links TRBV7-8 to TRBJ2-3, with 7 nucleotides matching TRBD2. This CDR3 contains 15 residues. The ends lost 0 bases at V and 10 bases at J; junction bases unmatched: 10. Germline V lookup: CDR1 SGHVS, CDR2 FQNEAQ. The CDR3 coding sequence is TGTGCCAGCAGCTTAGCGAGGACTGGGGGGGAGGCGCAGTATTTT. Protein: CASSLARTGGEAQYF.

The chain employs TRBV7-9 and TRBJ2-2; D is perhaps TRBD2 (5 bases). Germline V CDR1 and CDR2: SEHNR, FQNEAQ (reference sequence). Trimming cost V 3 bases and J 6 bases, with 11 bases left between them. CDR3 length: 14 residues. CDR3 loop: CASSFRLSPGELFF. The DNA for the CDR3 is TGTGCCAGCAGCTTCCGACTAAGCCCCGGGGAGCTGTTTTTT.

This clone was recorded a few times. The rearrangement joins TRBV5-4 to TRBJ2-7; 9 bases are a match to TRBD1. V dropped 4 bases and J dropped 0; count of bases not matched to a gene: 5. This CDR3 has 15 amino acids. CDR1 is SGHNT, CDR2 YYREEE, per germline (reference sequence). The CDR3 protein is CASSTQGASSYEQYF. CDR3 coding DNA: TGTGCCAGCAGCACACAGGGGGCCAGCTCCTACGAGCAGTACTTC.

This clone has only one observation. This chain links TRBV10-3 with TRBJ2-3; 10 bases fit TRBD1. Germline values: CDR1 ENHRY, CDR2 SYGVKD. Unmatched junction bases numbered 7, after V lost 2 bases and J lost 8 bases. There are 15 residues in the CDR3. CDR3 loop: CAISETGTGEGTQYF. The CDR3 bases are TGTGCCATCAGTGAGACGGGGACAGGGGAGGGTACGCAGTATTTT.

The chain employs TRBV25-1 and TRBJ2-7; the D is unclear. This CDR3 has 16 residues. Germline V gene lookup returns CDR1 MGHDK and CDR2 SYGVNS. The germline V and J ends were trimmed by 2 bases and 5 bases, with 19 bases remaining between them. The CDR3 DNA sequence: TGTGCCAGCAGTGAAAATCCCGCTACCTCGCTCGACGAGCAGTACTTC. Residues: CASSENPATSLDEQYF.

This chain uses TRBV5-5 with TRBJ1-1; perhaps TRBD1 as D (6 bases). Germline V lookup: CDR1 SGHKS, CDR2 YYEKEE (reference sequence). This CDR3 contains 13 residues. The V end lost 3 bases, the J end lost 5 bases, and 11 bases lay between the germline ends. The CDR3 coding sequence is TGTGCCAGCAGCTCTATCCAGGGGACTGAAGCTTTCTTT. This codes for CASSSIQGTEAFF. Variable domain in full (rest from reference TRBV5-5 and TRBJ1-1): DAGVTQSPTHLIKTRGQQVTLRCSPISGHKSVSWYQQVLGQGPQFIFQYYEKEERGRGNFPDRFSARQFPNYSSELNVNALLLGDSALYLCASSSIQGTEAFFGQGTRLTVV.

The CDR3 DNA follows: TGTGCCAGCAGCTACCACGCGGCGGGAGTTAGAGATACGCAGTATTTT. This encodes CASSYHAAGVRDTQYF. This chain links TRBV13 with TRBJ2-3; 7 bases line up with TRBD2. Germline assignment: CDR1 PRHDT and CDR2 FYEKMQ (reference sequence). This CDR3 has 16 residues. The V gene end was trimmed by 4 bases and the J gene end by 5 bases; junction bases not matched to a gene: 12.

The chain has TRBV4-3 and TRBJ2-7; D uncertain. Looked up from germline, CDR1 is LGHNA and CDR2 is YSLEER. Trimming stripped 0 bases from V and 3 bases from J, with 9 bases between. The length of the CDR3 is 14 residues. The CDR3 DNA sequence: TGCGCCAGCAGCCAAGATCCCCTGTTCTACGAGCAGTACTTC. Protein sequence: CASSQDPLFYEQYF.

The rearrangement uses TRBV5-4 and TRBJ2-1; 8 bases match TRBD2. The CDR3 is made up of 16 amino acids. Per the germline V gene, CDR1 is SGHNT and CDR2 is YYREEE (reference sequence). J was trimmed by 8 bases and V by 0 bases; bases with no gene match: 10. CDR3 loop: CASSLGGREVVDEQFF. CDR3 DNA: TGTGCCAGCAGCTTGGGGGGGCGGGAGGTTGTGGATGAGCAGTTCTTC.

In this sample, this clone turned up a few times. CDR3 coding DNA: TGCAGTCCCTCAAAACGGGGTCAGCCCCAGCATTTT. Its protein is CSPSKRGQPQHF. The V gene is TRBV29-1, the J gene TRBJ1-5; D is unresolved. The germline CDR1 and CDR2 sequences are SQVTM and ANQGSEA. This CDR3 contains 12 residues.

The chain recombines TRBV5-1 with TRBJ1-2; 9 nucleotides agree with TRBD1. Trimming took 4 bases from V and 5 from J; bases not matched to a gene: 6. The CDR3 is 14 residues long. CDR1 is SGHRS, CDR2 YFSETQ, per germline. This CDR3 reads CASSRDRVSYGYTF. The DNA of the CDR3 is TGCGCCAGCAGCCGGGACAGGGTGTCATATGGCTACACCTTC. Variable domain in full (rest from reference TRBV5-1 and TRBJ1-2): KAGVTQTPRYLIKTRGQQVTLSCSPISGHRSVSWYQQTPGQGLQFLFEYFSETQRNKGNFPGRFSGRQFSNSRSEMNVSTLELGDSALYLCASSRDRVSYGYTFGSGTRLTVV.

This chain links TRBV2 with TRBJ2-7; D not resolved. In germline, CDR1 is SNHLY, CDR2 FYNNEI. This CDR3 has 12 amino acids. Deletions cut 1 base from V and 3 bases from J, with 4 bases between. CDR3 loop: CASSEVNYEQYF. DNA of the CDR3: TGTGCCAGCAGTGAAGTCAACTACGAGCAGTACTTC.

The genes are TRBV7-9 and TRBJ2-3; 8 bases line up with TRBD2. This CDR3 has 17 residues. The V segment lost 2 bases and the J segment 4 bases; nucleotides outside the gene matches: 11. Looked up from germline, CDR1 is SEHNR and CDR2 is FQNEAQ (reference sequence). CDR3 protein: CASSLRGLAARADTQYF. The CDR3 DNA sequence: TGTGCCAGCAGCTTACGTGGACTAGCAGCCCGGGCAGATACGCAGTATTTT.

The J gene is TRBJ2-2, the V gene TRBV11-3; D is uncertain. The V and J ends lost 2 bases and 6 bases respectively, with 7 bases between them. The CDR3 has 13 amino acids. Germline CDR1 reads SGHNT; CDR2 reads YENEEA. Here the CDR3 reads CASSLRDPGELFF. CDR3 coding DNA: TGTGCCAGCAGCTTAAGAGATCCCGGGGAGCTGTTTTTT.

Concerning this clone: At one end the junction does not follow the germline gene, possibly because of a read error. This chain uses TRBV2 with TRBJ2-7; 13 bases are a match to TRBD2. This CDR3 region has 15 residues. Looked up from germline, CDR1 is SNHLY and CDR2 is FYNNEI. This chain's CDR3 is CASSELAGGPYKQYF. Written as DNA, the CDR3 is TGTGCCAGCAGCGAACTAGCGGGAGGGCCCTACAAGCAGTACTTC.

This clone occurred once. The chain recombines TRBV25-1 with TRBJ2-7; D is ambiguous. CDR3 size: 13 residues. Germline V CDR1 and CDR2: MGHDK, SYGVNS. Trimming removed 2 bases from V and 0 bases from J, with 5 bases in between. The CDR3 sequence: CASSEPGSYEQYF. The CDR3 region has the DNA TGTGCCAGCAGTGAACCCGGCTCCTACGAGCAGTACTTC.

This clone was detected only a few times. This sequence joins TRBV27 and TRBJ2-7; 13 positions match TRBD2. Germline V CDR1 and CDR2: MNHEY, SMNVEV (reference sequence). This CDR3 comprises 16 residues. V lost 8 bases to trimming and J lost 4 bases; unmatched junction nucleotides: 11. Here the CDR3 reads CASGRRTSGSLYEQYF. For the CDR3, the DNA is TGTGCCAGCGGTAGGAGGACTAGCGGGAGCCTGTACGAGCAGTACTTC.

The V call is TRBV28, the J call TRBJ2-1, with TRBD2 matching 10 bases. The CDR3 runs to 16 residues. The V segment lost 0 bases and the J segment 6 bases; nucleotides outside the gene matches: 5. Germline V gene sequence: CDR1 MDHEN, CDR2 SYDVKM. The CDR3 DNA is TGTGCCAGCAGTTTATGGGGGACTAGCGTGATCAATGAGCAGTTCTTC. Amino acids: CASSLWGTSVINEQFF.

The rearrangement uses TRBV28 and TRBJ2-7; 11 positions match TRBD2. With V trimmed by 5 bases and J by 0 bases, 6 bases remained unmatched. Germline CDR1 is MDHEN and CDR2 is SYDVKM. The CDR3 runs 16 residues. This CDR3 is CASSPSGTSGSYEQYF. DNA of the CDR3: TGTGCCAGCAGTCCCTCCGGGACTAGCGGCTCCTACGAGCAGTACTTC.

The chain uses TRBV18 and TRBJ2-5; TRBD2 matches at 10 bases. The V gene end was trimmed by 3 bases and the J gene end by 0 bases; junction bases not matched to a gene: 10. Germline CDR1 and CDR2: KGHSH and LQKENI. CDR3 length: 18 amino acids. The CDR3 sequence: CASSPPDLLAGNQETQYF. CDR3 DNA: TGTGCCAGCTCACCCCCTGATCTACTAGCGGGGAACCAAGAGACCCAGTACTTC. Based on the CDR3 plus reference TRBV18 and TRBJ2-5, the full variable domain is NAGVMQNPRHLVRRRGQEARLRCSPMKGHSHVYWYRQLPEEGLKFMVYLQKENIIDESGMPKERFSAEFPKEGPSILRIQQVVRGDSAAYFCASSPPDLLAGNQETQYFGPGTRLLVL.

The CDR3 DNA reads as TGTGCCAGCAGCCACCACGGGACTAGACGGGCCGGGGAGCTGTTTTTT. This codes for CASSHHGTRRAGELFF. J is TRBJ2-2 and V is TRBV7-9; 8 bases are shared with TRBD2. With 5 bases clipped from V and 6 bases from J, the junction kept 11 bases outside the gene matches. The CDR3 has 16 amino acids. Germline CDR1 reads SEHNR; CDR2 reads FQNEAQ (reference sequence).